The next 21 T cell receptor beta chains were all read from a single sample in a study of Tregs in tolerant kidney transplant recipients. Recipients received nonmyeloablative bone marrow transplants from related graft donors, with transient mixed chimerism. The data were produced by immunoSEQ multiplex PCR, yet TCRdb's version contains in-frame clones alone and is incomplete. Its table records more than 10,000 clones. Sequencing used CD8+ T cells from blood (PBMCs), obtained 24 months after the transplant. The receptors originated from a human patient who received a combined kidney and bone marrow transplant. Some T cells may be the graft donor's.

Details on this clone: With the read ending 3 residues before the CDR3 end, the germline J gene is used to fill in that end. This chain uses TRBV19 with TRBJ1-1; 7 bases map to TRBD1. CDR1 is LNHDA and CDR2 is SQIVND in the germline V gene (reference sequence). V lost 6 bases and J lost 1; bases outside the gene matches: 5. CDR3 size: 14 residues. CDR3 sequence reads: CASSLGTANTEAFF. The DNA read from the CDR3 is TGTGCCAGTAGCCTTGGGACAGCGAACACTGAA.

The sequenced part of the CDR3 DNA is TGTGCCAGCGTGACTAGCGGGAGGAACACCGGGGAG. Residues: CASVTSGRNTGE. The whole CDR3 sequence is CASVTSGRNTGELFF. This chain uses TRBV7-3 with TRBJ2-2; 12 bases are shared with TRBD2. The read halts 3 residues ahead of the CDR3 end, with the missing end drawn from the germline J gene. V trimming: 8 bases; J trimming: 1 base; junction bases outside the gene matches: 2. The CDR3 loop spans 15 amino acids. CDR1 SGHTA and CDR2 FQGTGA come from the germline V gene.

CDR3 sequence: CASSPSLERETQYF. The part of the CDR3 DNA that was read is TGTGCCAGCAGCCCCTCACTAGAAAGGGAGACC. This chain connects TRBV7-9 to TRBJ2-5, with D perhaps TRBD2 (5 bases). The read terminates 3 residues ahead of where the CDR3 ends, so the germline J gene completes it. The length of the CDR3 is 14 residues. V lost 5 bases and J lost 5, with 15 bases in between. Germline assignment: CDR1 SEHNR and CDR2 FQNEAQ (reference sequence).

The CDR3 loop is CASSRTRYTEAFF. CDR3 bases read: TGTGCCAGCAGTCGAACGCGTTATACTGAA. V is TRBV6-2 or TRBV6-3 and J is TRBJ1-1; D is uncertain. From the germline J gene comes the end of the CDR3, since the read stops 3 residues before it. Germline values: CDR1 MNHEY, CDR2 SVGEGT. The CDR3 length is 13 residues. Trimming cost V 5 bases and J 5 bases, with 12 bases left between them.

Remarks on this clone: The read stops 3 residues short of the end of the CDR3; the missing end is completed from the germline J gene. The chain employs TRBV13 and TRBJ2-7, with 8 bases matching TRBD1. The germline gives CDR1 PRHDT, CDR2 FYEKMQ (reference sequence). CDR3 size: 16 residues. The trim removed 8 bases at V and 5 bases at J, leaving 17 bases unmatched. The part of the CDR3 DNA that was read is TGTGCCAGCCCGTTCATCCTCGGGACAGGTAGCCACGAG. Protein sequence: CASPFILGTGSHE. The CDR3 reads in full as CASPFILGTGSHEQYF.

The CDR3 loop is CASSEVGTGPLPNYGYTF. The sequenced part of the CDR3 DNA is TGTGCCAGCAGTGAAGTGGGGACAGGGCCCCTTCCAAACTATGGC. The rearrangement joins TRBV2 to TRBJ1-2; 9 bases are shared with TRBD1. The read ends 3 residues early relative to the CDR3; the germline J gene fills the gap. There are 18 residues in the CDR3. V lost 1 base to trimming and J lost 2 bases; unmatched junction nucleotides: 11. Germline CDR1 and CDR2: SNHLY and FYNNEI.

The CDR3 reads CSAEGSGDTDTQYF. CDR3 DNA (partial): TGCAGCGCCGAAGGCAGCGGGGACACAGATACG. The V call is TRBV29-1, the J call TRBJ2-3, with 7 positions matching TRBD2. Read sequence stops 3 residues before the CDR3 end, and the germline J gene provides the missing end. The germline V gene encodes CDR1 SQVTM and CDR2 ANQGSEA. This CDR3 region has 14 residues. Trimming cost V 7 bases and J 2 bases; bases outside gene matches: 9.

As concerns this clone: Read sequence stops 3 residues before the CDR3 end, and the germline J gene provides the missing end. This chain joins TRBV7-8 and TRBJ2-1, with a possible D match to TRBD1 (6 bases). This CDR3 spans 13 amino acids. CDR1 is SGHVS, CDR2 FQNEAQ, per germline. Deletions cut 5 bases from V and 9 bases from J, with 14 bases between. CDR3 DNA, as far as it was read: TGTGCCAGCAGCGCCACAGGGTTGGCTGAG. Translated: CASSATGLAE. The full CDR3 reads CASSATGLAEQFF. Supplemented by reference TRBV7-8 and TRBJ2-1, the full variable domain reads GAGVSQSPRYKVAKRGQDVALRCDPISGHVSLFWYQQALGQGPEFLTYFQNEAQLDKSGLPSDRFFAERPEGSVSTLKIQRTQQEDSAVYLCASSATGLAEQFFGPGTRLTVL.

Note on this clone: The missing CDR3 end, 3 residues past where the read stops, is filled in from the germline J gene. This chain connects TRBV19 to TRBJ1-2, with D maybe TRBD1 (5 bases). V dropped 2 bases and J dropped 0 bases, with 7 bases sitting between them. The CDR3 contains 14 residues. Looked up from germline, CDR1 is LNHDA and CDR2 is SQIVND (reference sequence). The sequenced part of the CDR3 DNA is TGTGCCAGTAGTATACCGGGGGCTAACTATGGC. It specifies CASSIPGANYG. The whole CDR3 is CASSIPGANYGYTF.

Comment on this clone: The sequence runs out 3 residues before the end of the CDR3; the remainder is reconstructed from the germline J gene. This chain links TRBV20-1 with TRBJ2-7, with TRBD2 matching over 11 bases. Per germline, CDR1 DFQATT and CDR2 SNEGSKA (reference sequence). Trimming at V came to 0 bases and at J to 5 bases, leaving 3 bases not matched to a gene. This CDR3 region has 14 residues. The CDR3 loop is CSARDGTSGHEQYF. CDR3 DNA (partial): TGCAGTGCTAGAGATGGGACTAGCGGCCACGAG.

A remark on this clone: The read finishes 3 residues shy of the CDR3 end, and the germline J gene is used to complete it. The genes are TRBV7-9 and TRBJ2-7, with D perhaps TRBD2 (6 bases). Germline values: CDR1 SEHNR, CDR2 FQNEAQ (reference sequence). V shed 2 bases and J shed 6 bases, with 17 bases lying between them. The CDR3 runs to 15 residues. Incomplete CDR3 DNA: TGTGCCAGCAGCTTAATGGAGGGGATGACCCTCGAG. Translated, it gives CASSLMEGMTLE. The CDR3 as a whole reads CASSLMEGMTLEQYF.

In regard to this clone: The read gets to within 3 residues of the CDR3 end, and the germline J gene fills in the rest. The gene calls are TRBV7-9 and TRBJ2-7, with 10 bases matching TRBD1. V shed 5 bases, J shed 4 bases, and the junction held 5 bases outside the gene matches. This CDR3 contains 14 residues. The germline gives CDR1 SEHNR, CDR2 FQNEAQ (reference sequence). The chain's CDR3 is CASSTTGGAYEQYF. CDR3 DNA (partial): TGTGCCAGCAGCACGACAGGGGGCGCTTACGAG.

Concerning this clone itself: Coverage ceases 3 residues before the CDR3 finishes, and the germline J gene fills in the end. This chain joins TRBV5-1 and TRBJ1-2; TRBD1 aligns across 8 bases. Looked up from germline, CDR1 is SGHRS and CDR2 is YFSETQ. CDR3 length equals 17 residues. The J segment lost 3 bases and the V segment lost 1 base, leaving 11 bases of the junction unmatched. The sequenced part of the CDR3 DNA is TGCGCCAGCAGCTTGTGGCTAACAGGGGGGAAGGACTATGGC. Residues: CASSLWLTGGKDYG. The full CDR3 is CASSLWLTGGKDYGYTF.

Note on this clone: From the germline J gene comes the end of the CDR3, since the read stops 3 residues before it. The rearrangement uses TRBV7-9 and TRBJ2-1; 10 bases map to TRBD2. V shed 4 bases, J shed 7 bases, and the junction held 1 base outside the gene matches. CDR3 size: 13 residues. Germline V gene lookup returns CDR1 SEHNR and CDR2 FQNEAQ (reference sequence). The CDR3 protein is CASSWTSGNEQFF. The CDR3 bases that were read are TGTGCCAGCAGCTGGACTAGCGGTAATGAG. Variable domain in full (rest from reference TRBV7-9 and TRBJ2-1): DTGVSQNPRHKITKRGQNVTFRCDPISEHNRLYWYRQTLGQGPEFLTYFQNEAQLEKSRLLSDRFSAERPKGSFSTLEIQRTEQGDSAMYLCASSWTSGNEQFFGPGTRLTVL.

CDR3 DNA (partial): TGTGCCAGCAGACAACGGGTTAGCGGGATCAATGAG. Its translation: CASRQRVSGINE. The entire CDR3 protein is CASRQRVSGINEQFF. The rearrangement links TRBV6-2 or TRBV6-3 to TRBJ2-1; 8 bases line up with TRBD2. The read terminates 3 residues ahead of where the CDR3 ends, so the germline J gene completes it. The CDR3 contains 15 residues. With 6 bases clipped from V and 6 bases from J, the junction kept 10 bases outside the gene matches. The germline CDR1 and CDR2 sequences are MNHEY and SVGEGT.

With regard to this clone: The read finishes 3 residues shy of the CDR3 end, and the germline J gene is used to complete it. V and J are TRBV19 and TRBJ2-2, with 7 bases aligning to TRBD1. CDR1 is LNHDA, CDR2 SQIVND, per germline (reference sequence). V shed 6 bases and J 1 base; nucleotides not matched to a gene: 5. CDR3 length: 15 residues. The DNA read from the CDR3 is TGTGCCAGTAGCCCCGGGACAGTGAACACCGGGGAG. This sequence encodes CASSPGTVNTGE. The whole CDR3 sequence reads CASSPGTVNTGELFF.

Regarding this clone: The DNA ends 3 residues before the CDR3 does, and the rest of the CDR3 is filled in from the germline J gene. The gene calls are TRBV7-6 and TRBJ1-3, with unresolved D. The CDR3 length is 13 residues. V gave up 5 bases and J gave up 4 bases, with 9 bases separating them. From germline, CDR1 is SGHVS and CDR2 FNYEAQ. CDR3 loop: CASSTFTGNTIYF. The covered CDR3 bases are TGTGCCAGCAGCACGTTCACAGGAAACACC.

This chain's CDR3 is CSAREVGRTSGRRGLYNEQFF. The CDR3 bases that were read are TGCAGTGCTAGAGAGGTGGGGAGGACTAGCGGGAGGCGGGGTCTTTACAATGAG. The V call is TRBV20-1, the J call TRBJ2-1; 14 nucleotides line up with TRBD2. The read ends 3 residues before the CDR3 terminus; that terminus is restored from the germline J gene. The CDR3 spans 21 residues. Per the germline V gene, CDR1 is DFQATT and CDR2 is SNEGSKA (reference sequence). The junction had 17 bases not matched to a gene; V was cut back by 0 bases and J by 4 bases.

Note on this clone: Read sequence stops 3 residues before the CDR3 end, and the germline J gene provides the missing end. The chain is built from TRBV18 and TRBJ2-5; tentative D call: TRBD1 (6 bases). CDR3 length: 15 residues. V was trimmed by 9 bases and J by 0 bases, leaving 17 bases between them. In germline, CDR1 is KGHSH, CDR2 LQKENI. The CDR3 sequence: CARGAQALHQETQYF. The CDR3 bases that were read are TGTGCCAGGGGGGCTCAAGCACTACACCAAGAGACC.

As regards this clone: The missing CDR3 end, 3 residues past where the read stops, is filled in from the germline J gene. This chain connects TRBV11-2 to TRBJ2-7; 9 nucleotides agree with TRBD2. The ends lost 3 bases at V and 5 bases at J; junction bases unmatched: 8. The CDR3 has 15 residues. CDR1 is SGHAT, CDR2 FQNNGV, per germline. The CDR3: CASSFIAGETHEQYF. The CDR3 DNA, read in part, is TGTGCCAGCAGCTTCATAGCGGGAGAGACCCACGAG.

A remark on this clone: The CDR3 is cut off 3 residues early in the read; its end comes from the germline J gene. The chain couples TRBV30 to TRBJ2-5; 9 bases map to TRBD1. Germline V CDR1 and CDR2: GTSNPN, SVGIG (reference sequence). CDR3 length: 18 residues. V lost 3 bases to trimming and J lost 7 bases; unmatched junction nucleotides: 21. Incomplete CDR3 DNA: TGTGCCTGGAGCGGCGTATTACCCGGACAGGGGTCCCCGTGGACC. Its protein product is CAWSGVLPGQGSPWT. The CDR3 in full is CAWSGVLPGQGSPWTQYF.